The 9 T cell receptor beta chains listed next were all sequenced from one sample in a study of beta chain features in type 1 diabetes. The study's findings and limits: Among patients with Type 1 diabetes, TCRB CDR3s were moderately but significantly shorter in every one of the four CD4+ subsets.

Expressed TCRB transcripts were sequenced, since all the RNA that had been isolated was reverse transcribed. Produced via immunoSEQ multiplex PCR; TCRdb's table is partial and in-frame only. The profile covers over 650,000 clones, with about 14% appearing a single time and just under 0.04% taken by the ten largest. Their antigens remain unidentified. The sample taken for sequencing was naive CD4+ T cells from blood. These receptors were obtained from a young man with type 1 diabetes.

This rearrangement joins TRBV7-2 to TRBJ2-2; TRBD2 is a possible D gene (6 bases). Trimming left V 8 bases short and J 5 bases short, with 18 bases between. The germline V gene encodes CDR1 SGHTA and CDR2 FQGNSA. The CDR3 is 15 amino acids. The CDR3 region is CASAWEASRTGELFF. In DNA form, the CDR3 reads TGTGCCAGCGCCTGGGAGGCCAGCAGGACCGGGGAGCTGTTTTTT.

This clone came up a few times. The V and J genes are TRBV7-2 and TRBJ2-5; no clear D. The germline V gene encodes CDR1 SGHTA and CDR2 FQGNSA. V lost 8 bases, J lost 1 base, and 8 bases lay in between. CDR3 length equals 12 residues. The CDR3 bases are TGTGCCAGCGGCCTGGGCCAAGAGACCCAGTACTTC. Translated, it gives CASGLGQETQYF.

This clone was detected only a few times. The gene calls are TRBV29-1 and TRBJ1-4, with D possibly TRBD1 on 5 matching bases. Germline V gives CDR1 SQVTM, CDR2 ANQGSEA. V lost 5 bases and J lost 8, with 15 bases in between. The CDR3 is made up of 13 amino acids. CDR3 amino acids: CSVQQALGEKLFF. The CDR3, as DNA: TGCAGCGTTCAACAGGCCCTGGGAGAAAAACTGTTTTTT.

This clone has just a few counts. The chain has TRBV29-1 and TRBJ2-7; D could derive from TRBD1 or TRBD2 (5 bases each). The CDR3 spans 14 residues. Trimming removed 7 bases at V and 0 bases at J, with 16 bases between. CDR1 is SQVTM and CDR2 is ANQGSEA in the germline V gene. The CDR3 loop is CSARQGESSYEQYF. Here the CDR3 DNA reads TGCAGCGCCCGCCAGGGAGAGAGCTCCTACGAGCAGTACTTC.

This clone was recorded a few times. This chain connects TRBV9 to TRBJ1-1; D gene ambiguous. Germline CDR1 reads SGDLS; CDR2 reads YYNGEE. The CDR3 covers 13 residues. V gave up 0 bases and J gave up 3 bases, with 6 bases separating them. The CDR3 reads CASSVEPDTEAFF. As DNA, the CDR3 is TGTGCCAGCAGCGTAGAACCGGACACTGAAGCTTTCTTT.

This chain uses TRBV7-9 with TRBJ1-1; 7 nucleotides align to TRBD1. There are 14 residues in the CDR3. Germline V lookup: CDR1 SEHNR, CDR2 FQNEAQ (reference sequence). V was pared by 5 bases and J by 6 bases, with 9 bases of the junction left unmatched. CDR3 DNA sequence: TGTGCCAGCAGCCCGGCACAGGGGAGCTCTGAAGCTTTCTTT. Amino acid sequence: CASSPAQGSSEAFF.

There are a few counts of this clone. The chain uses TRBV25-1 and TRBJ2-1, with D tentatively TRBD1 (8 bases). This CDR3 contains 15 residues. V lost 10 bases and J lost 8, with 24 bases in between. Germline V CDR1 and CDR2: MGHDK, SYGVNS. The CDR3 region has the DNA TGTGCCACCGGGAGGACAGGGATGGGGGGCGATGAGCAGTTCTTC. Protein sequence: CATGRTGMGGDEQFF.

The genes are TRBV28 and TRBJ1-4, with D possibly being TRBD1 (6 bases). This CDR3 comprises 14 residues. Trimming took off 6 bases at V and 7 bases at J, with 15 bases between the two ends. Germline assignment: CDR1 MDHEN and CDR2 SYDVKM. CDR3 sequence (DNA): TGTGCCAGCAGGCTACAGGGAGTTCGTGAAAAACTGTTTTTT. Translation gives CASRLQGVREKLFF.

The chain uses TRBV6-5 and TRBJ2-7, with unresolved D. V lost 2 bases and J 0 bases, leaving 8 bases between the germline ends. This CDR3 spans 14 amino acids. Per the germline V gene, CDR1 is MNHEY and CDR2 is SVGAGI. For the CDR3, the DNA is TGTGCCAGCAGTTACGAGATTTCCTCCTACGAGCAGTACTTC. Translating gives CASSYEISSYEQYF.